This entry lists 27 T cell receptor beta chains sequenced from one sample in a study of beta chain features in type 1 diabetes listed by TCRdb under 2018. Overall study results and their limits: Type 1 diabetes patients showed a moderate but significant shortening of TCRB CDR3 length in all four CD4+ subsets.

The library was built by means of the immunoSEQ multiplex PCR assay. The High Capacity cDNA Reverse Transcription Kit was used to reverse transcribe all of the isolated RNA, meaning that expressed TCRB transcripts were what got sequenced. The source is immuneACCESS, and TCRdb retained only in-frame sequences with V and J called. Part of the clones is not carried over; for the studies checked, unresolved V genes explain less than half of this, and the remainder is unexplained. The sample table holds 640,000 or so clones, of which 13% were seen once. The ten top clones hold less than 0.025% of the sample. These receptors' antigens are unknown. Input material: naive CD4+ T cells from blood. The cell subset or site label on this specimen signifies: true naive CD4+ T cells. Source of these receptors: a man in his late teens or twenties with type 1 diabetes.

The chain joins TRBV5-4 to TRBJ2-7, with D perhaps matching TRBD1 or TRBD2 (5 bases each). This CDR3 is built from 15 residues. Germline values: CDR1 SGHNT, CDR2 YYREEE (reference sequence). The V end lost 4 bases, the J end lost 0 bases, and 14 bases lay between the germline ends. The CDR3, as DNA: TGTGCCAGCAGCAACGGGGCGGAGAGCTCCTACGAGCAGTACTTC. Amino acid sequence: CASSNGAESSYEQYF.

V gene TRBV29-1 combines with J gene TRBJ1-2; 10 nucleotides match TRBD1. J was trimmed by 3 bases and V by 7 bases; bases with no gene match: 11. This CDR3 is built from 15 residues. From germline, CDR1 is SQVTM and CDR2 ANQGSEA. The CDR3 sequence is CSARGLGTGDYGYTF. The CDR3 nucleotides are TGCAGCGCCCGAGGGTTGGGGACAGGGGACTATGGCTACACCTTC.

The genes are TRBV4-1 and TRBJ2-1, with 11 bases aligning to TRBD2. The V and J ends lost 0 bases and 2 bases, in that order; junction bases with no gene match: 15. This CDR3 has 21 residues. Germline V gene data show CDR1 as MGHRA and CDR2 as YSYEKL. Here the CDR3 DNA reads TGCGCCAGCAGCCAAGATTCGGGGGCTAGCGGGGGGATCTTTCCCTACAATGAGCAGTTCTTC. Encoded protein: CASSQDSGASGGIFPYNEQFF.

There are a few counts of this clone. The chain couples TRBV29-1 to TRBJ2-7; D gene unclear. Germline assignment: CDR1 SQVTM and CDR2 ANQGSEA. The V gene lost 5 bases and the J gene lost 4 bases, with 12 bases spanning the gap. This CDR3 is built from 12 residues. The CDR3 DNA reads as TGCAGCGTTCAGGCCCCCGGGTACGAGCAGTACTTC. Amino acid sequence: CSVQAPGYEQYF.

This clone appeared a few times. The chain employs TRBV7-9 and TRBJ1-3, with 12 bases that match TRBD1. This CDR3 has 17 amino acids. CDR1 and CDR2 from the germline V gene are SEHNR and FQNEAQ (reference sequence). The V gene end was trimmed by 7 bases and the J gene end by 3 bases; junction bases not matched to a gene: 10. This CDR3 is CASTLMGQGALGNTIYF. CDR3 coding DNA: TGTGCCAGCACCCTTATGGGACAGGGGGCGCTTGGAAACACCATATATTTT.

The chain couples TRBV5-1 to TRBJ2-1; D is perhaps TRBD1 (6 bases). Trimming pared 0 bases from V and 6 bases from J, leaving 19 bases between. The CDR3 sequence is 17 residues long. Looked up from germline, CDR1 is SGHRS and CDR2 is YFSETQ. The CDR3 here is CASSLGTVPLPGNEQFF. The CDR3, as DNA: TGCGCCAGCAGCTTGGGGACAGTACCTCTACCCGGCAATGAGCAGTTCTTC.

This clone appeared a few times. The chain recombines TRBV11-2 with TRBJ1-2, with a weak D call TRBD1 (6 bases). This CDR3 has 13 residues. V lost 5 bases and J 3 bases, leaving 10 bases between the germline ends. CDR1 SGHAT and CDR2 FQNNGV come from the germline V gene. The CDR3 DNA reads TGTGCCAGCAGCCCGGACAGTGACTATGGCTACACCTTC. Translation: CASSPDSDYGYTF.

V gene TRBV7-9 combines with J gene TRBJ2-2; 9 bases are shared with TRBD1. The CDR3 extends over 18 amino acids. CDR1 and CDR2 (germline): SEHNR, FQNEAQ (reference sequence). Germline trimming cut 5 bases from V and 0 bases from J; bases unmatched to any gene: 10. CDR3 loop: CASSALRDRDANTGELFF. The CDR3 DNA is TGTGCCAGCAGCGCACTGCGGGACAGGGATGCGAACACCGGGGAGCTGTTTTTT.

The table lists this clone with a few counts. This chain uses TRBV5-4 with TRBJ2-1; 8 bases align to TRBD1. The V segment lost 4 bases and the J segment 4 bases; nucleotides outside the gene matches: 7. The length of the CDR3 is 15 residues. Germline-derived CDR1 and CDR2 are SGHNT and YYREEE (reference sequence). The CDR3 spells CASSLATGEYNEQFF. The CDR3, as DNA: TGTGCCAGCAGCCTGGCGACAGGGGAATACAATGAGCAGTTCTTC.

Points on this clone: The same CDR3 can be traced to other DNA sequences in this sample. The J gene is TRBJ2-3, the V gene TRBV5-1, with unresolved D. The CDR3 spans 12 residues. The ends were cut back, 4 bases at V and 3 bases at J, with 6 bases in the middle. Germline assignment: CDR1 SGHRS and CDR2 YFSETQ. In DNA form, the CDR3 reads TGCGCCAGCAGCCCGGCGACAGATACGCAGTATTTT. This codes for CASSPATDTQYF.

The chain combines TRBV11-2 with TRBJ1-1; no firm D call. There are 12 residues in the CDR3. Trimming left V 3 bases short and J 7 bases short, with 9 bases between. Germline V gene sequence: CDR1 SGHAT, CDR2 FQNNGV. Here the CDR3 DNA reads TGTGCCAGCAGCTTTGGTGTCGATGAAGCTTTCTTT. It translates to CASSFGVDEAFF.

The rearrangement joins TRBV9 to TRBJ2-2; TRBD2 matches at 9 bases. Germline V gene sequence: CDR1 SGDLS, CDR2 YYNGEE. The CDR3 runs 16 residues. The J segment lost 3 bases and the V segment lost 0 bases, leaving 3 bases of the junction unmatched. CDR3 bases: TGTGCCAGCAGCGTAGGACTAGCGGCATACACCGGGGAGCTGTTTTTT. This codes for CASSVGLAAYTGELFF. The full variable domain, in which reference TRBV9 and TRBJ2-2 provide the parts outside the CDR3, is DSGVTQTPKHLITATGQRVTLRCSPRSGDLSVYWYQQSLDQGLQFLIQYYNGEERAKGNILERFSAQQFPDLHSELNLSSLELGDSALYFCASSVGLAAYTGELFFGEGSRLTVL.

This clone turned up a few times. The chain links TRBV10-3 to TRBJ1-1; maybe TRBD1 (6 bases). Trimming took off 3 bases at V and 6 bases at J, with 14 bases between the two ends. Germline V gives CDR1 ENHRY, CDR2 SYGVKD. The CDR3 loop spans 14 amino acids. CDR3 region: CAISEGGGGPEAFF. The CDR3, as DNA: TGTGCCATCAGTGAAGGAGGAGGGGGACCTGAAGCTTTCTTT.

The table lists this clone with a few counts. V usage is TRBV7-2 and J usage is TRBJ1-2; weak D call: TRBD1 (5 bases). Germline CDR1 and CDR2: SGHTA and FQGNSA. V lost 1 base and J lost 13, with 16 bases in between. The CDR3 extends over 13 amino acids. The CDR3 DNA reads TGTGCCAGCAGCTTAGGCGCGGACATAGAAGGCACCTTC. It specifies CASSLGADIEGTF.

The chain joins TRBV11-2 to TRBJ2-5; no reliable D call. The CDR3 loop spans 14 amino acids. The V end lost 3 bases, the J end lost 5 bases, and 13 bases lay between the germline ends. Germline CDR1 SGHAT, CDR2 FQNNGV. CDR3 sequence reads: CASSLWGTGETQYF. CDR3 nucleotides: TGTGCCAGCAGCTTGTGGGGAACTGGGGAGACCCAGTACTTC.

This clone was detected a few times. This rearrangement joins TRBV7-8 to TRBJ2-2; weak D call: TRBD2 (6 bases). The CDR3 runs to 15 residues. Germline CDR1 SGHVS, CDR2 FQNEAQ. V was trimmed by 7 bases and J by 4 bases, leaving 16 bases between them. The CDR3 spells CASIGGSVITGELFF. The CDR3 nucleotides read TGTGCCAGCATCGGGGGATCGGTTATCACCGGGGAGCTGTTTTTT. The whole variable domain, remainder taken from reference TRBV7-8 and TRBJ2-2, is GAGVSQSPRYKVAKRGQDVALRCDPISGHVSLFWYQQALGQGPEFLTYFQNEAQLDKSGLPSDRFFAERPEGSVSTLKIQRTQQEDSAVYLCASIGGSVITGELFFGEGSRLTVL.

This clone has a handful of counts. The chain is built from TRBV29-1 and TRBJ1-1, with unresolved D. V lost 6 bases, J lost 6 bases, and 14 bases lay in between. In germline, CDR1 is SQVTM, CDR2 ANQGSEA. The CDR3 spans 12 residues. CDR3 in amino acids: CSVVVGLAEAFF. The DNA for the CDR3 is TGCAGCGTGGTGGTTGGTCTGGCTGAAGCTTTCTTT.

This CDR3 reads CASSATSTNEKLFF. Here the CDR3 DNA reads TGTGCCAGCAGTGCCACATCAACTAATGAAAAACTGTTTTTT. The chain employs TRBV2 and TRBJ1-4; no reliable D call. CDR1 is SNHLY and CDR2 is FYNNEI in the germline V gene. The CDR3 has 14 residues. V dropped 4 bases and J dropped 0 bases, with 6 bases sitting between them.

The V and J genes are TRBV6-1 and TRBJ2-5; D unclear. V was shortened by 6 bases and J by 1 base, with 3 bases between the two germline ends. Germline lookup yields CDR1 MNHNS and CDR2 SASEGT. This CDR3 has 11 residues. DNA of the CDR3: TGTGCCAGCAGAGTCCAAGAGACCCAGTACTTC. Translated, it gives CASRVQETQYF.

The rearrangement links TRBV10-3 to TRBJ2-5, with a tentative D call TRBD2 (6 bases). CDR1 and CDR2 (germline): ENHRY, SYGVKD. V was pared by 10 bases and J by 4 bases, with 16 bases between. The CDR3 runs 13 residues. CDR3 amino acids: CATLGGAGETQYF. The CDR3 DNA reads TGTGCCACCTTAGGCGGGGCGGGAGAGACCCAGTACTTC.

The CDR3 is CASRAPGTGVNEQYF. CDR3 in DNA: TGTGCCAGCAGAGCCCCCGGGACAGGGGTTAACGAGCAGTACTTC. The chain recombines TRBV6-5 with TRBJ2-7, with 10 nucleotides matching TRBD1. CDR1 MNHEY and CDR2 SVGAGI come from the germline V gene. The CDR3 extends over 15 amino acids. J was trimmed by 5 bases and V by 6 bases; bases with no gene match: 10.

The chain carries TRBV6-5 and TRBJ1-1; no reliable D call. V was pared by 8 bases and J by 2 bases, with 9 bases between. Germline V gene sequence: CDR1 MNHEY, CDR2 SVGAGI. The CDR3 is 12 residues long. In nucleotides, the CDR3 is TGTGCCAGCGAGTCTCACAACACTGAAGCTTTCTTT. Its translation: CASESHNTEAFF.

V usage is TRBV6-1 and J usage is TRBJ2-4; D uncertain. Germline CDR1 MNHNS, CDR2 SASEGT. The CDR3 spans 19 residues. V lost 1 base to trimming and J lost 0 bases, with 19 bases between them. The CDR3 here is CASSEDGRSLSVAKNIQYF. CDR3 sequence (DNA): TGTGCCAGCAGTGAAGATGGCAGGTCACTTTCGGTAGCCAAAAACATTCAGTACTTC.

This clone was counted a few times. The J gene is TRBJ1-2, the V gene TRBV7-6; D may be TRBD1 (5 bases). Germline V lookup: CDR1 SGHVS, CDR2 FNYEAQ. V was trimmed by 1 base and J by 3 bases, leaving 9 bases between them. This CDR3 region has 14 residues. The CDR3 sequence: CASSLGQGDYGYTF. For the CDR3, the DNA is TGTGCCAGCAGCTTAGGGCAGGGTGACTATGGCTACACCTTC. Full variable domain (missing parts from reference TRBV7-6 and TRBJ1-2): GAGVSQSPRYKVTKRGQDVALRCDPISGHVSLYWYRQALGQGPEFLTYFNYEAQQDKSGLPNDRFSAERPEGSISTLTIQRTEQRDSAMYRCASSLGQGDYGYTFGSGTRLTVV.

This clone was counted only a few times. The chain uses TRBV7-3 and TRBJ2-6; D might be TRBD1 or TRBD2, each matching 5 bases. V lost 4 bases and J lost 2, with 9 bases in between. The CDR3 has 15 amino acids. CDR1 SGHTA and CDR2 FQGTGA come from the germline V gene. The CDR3 coding sequence is TGTGCCAGCAGCTCGGGGCTGCCTGGGGCCAACGTCCTGACTTTC. Translation: CASSSGLPGANVLTF.

This clone came up a few times. The chain links TRBV5-1 to TRBJ2-2, with no clear D. Deletions cut 1 base from V and 2 bases from J, with 6 bases between. Germline CDR1 and CDR2: SGHRS and YFSETQ. The CDR3 runs 14 residues. The CDR3 sequence: CASSLILNTGELFF. For the CDR3, the DNA is TGCGCCAGCAGCTTGATATTAAACACCGGGGAGCTGTTTTTT.

This clone came up a few times. The genes are TRBV5-4 and TRBJ2-7; D not resolved. V lost 3 bases to trimming and J lost 7 bases, with 8 bases between them. CDR1 is SGHNT and CDR2 is YYREEE in the germline V gene (reference sequence). The CDR3 is made up of 11 amino acids. CDR3 bases: TGTGCCAGCAGCTCTACGCGGGAGCAGTACTTC. As protein: CASSSTREQYF.